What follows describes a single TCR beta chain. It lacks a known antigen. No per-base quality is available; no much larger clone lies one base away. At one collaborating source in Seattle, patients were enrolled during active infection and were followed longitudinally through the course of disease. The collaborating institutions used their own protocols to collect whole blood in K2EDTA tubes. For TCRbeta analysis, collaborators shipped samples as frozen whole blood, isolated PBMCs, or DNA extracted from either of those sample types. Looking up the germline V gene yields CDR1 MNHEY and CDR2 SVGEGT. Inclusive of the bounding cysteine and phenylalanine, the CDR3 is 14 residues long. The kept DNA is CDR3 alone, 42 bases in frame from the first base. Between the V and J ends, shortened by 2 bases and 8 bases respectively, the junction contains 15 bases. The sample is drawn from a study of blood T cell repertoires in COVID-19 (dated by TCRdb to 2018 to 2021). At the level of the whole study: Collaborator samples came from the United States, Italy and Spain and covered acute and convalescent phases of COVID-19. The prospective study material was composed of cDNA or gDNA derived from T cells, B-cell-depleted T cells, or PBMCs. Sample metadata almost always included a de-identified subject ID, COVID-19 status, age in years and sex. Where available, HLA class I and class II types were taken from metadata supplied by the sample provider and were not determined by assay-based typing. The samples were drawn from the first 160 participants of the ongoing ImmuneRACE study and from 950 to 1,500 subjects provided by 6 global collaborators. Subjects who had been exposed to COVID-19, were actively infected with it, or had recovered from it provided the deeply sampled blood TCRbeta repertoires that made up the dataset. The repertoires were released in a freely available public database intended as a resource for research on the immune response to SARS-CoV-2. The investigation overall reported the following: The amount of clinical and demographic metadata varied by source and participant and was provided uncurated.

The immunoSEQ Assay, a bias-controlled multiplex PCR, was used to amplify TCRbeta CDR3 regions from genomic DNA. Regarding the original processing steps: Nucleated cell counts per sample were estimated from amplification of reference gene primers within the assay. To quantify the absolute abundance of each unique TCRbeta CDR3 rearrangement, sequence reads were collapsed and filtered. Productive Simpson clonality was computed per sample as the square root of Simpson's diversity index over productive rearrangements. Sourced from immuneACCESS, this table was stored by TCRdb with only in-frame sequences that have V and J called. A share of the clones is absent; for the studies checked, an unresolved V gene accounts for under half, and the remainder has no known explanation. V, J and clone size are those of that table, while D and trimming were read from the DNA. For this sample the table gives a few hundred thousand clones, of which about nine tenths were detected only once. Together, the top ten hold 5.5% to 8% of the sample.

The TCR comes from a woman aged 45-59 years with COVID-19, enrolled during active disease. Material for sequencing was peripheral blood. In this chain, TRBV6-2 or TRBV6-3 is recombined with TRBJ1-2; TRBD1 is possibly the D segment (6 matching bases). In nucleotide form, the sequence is TGTGCCAGCAGTTACCGGCAGGGGTCGCCCGGCTACACCTTC. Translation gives CASSYRQGSPGYTF.